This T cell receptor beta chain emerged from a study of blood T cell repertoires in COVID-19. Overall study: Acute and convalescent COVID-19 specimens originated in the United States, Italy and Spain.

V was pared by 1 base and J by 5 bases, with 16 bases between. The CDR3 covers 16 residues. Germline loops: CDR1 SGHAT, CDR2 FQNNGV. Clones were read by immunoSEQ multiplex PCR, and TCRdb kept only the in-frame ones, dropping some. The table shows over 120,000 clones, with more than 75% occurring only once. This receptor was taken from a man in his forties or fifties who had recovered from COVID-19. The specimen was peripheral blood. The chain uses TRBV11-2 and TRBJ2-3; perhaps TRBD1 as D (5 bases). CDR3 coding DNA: TGTGCCAGCAGCTTAGCAGGGTTTCTTCGAGGAGATACGCAGTATTTT. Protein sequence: CASSLAGFLRGDTQYF.